The clone carrying this T cell receptor beta chain was seen repeatedly, ten times or more. TCRdb reanalysed the 5' RACE reads using MiXCR and keeps one entry per CDR3 protein. The top ten hold about a fifth of the sample, which has nearly 95,000 distinct CDR3 sequences, around 19% seen once. Described time point: blood at routine non-recurrence follow-up after resection. This sample was taken from a study of spatial heterogeneity in lung cancer. As for the study in general: When follow-up PBMC samples existed, they were sequenced (at a median of roughly two years after resection). A unique TCR and UMI combination showed up more than ten times in raw reads, on average.

The germline V gene encodes CDR1 SGHDN and CDR2 FVKESK. V lost 3 bases, J lost 1 base, and 3 bases lay in between. CDR3 length equals 12 residues. The TCR was taken from a male donor with early-stage non-small cell lung cancer. The sample consisted of PBMCs, taken at follow-up. V usage is TRBV14 and J usage is TRBJ1-2; D is uncertain. CDR3: CASSQNNYGYTF. CDR3 DNA sequence: TGTGCCAGCAGCCAGAATAACTATGGCTACACCTTC.